Listed below are T cell receptor beta chains from one sample, sequenced in a study of Graves' ophthalmopathy and Graves' hyperthyroidism. Each CDR3 protein is one row after TCRdb ran MiXCR on the multiplex PCR reads. This table has some 370,000 distinct CDR3 sequences, about 17% appearing once. Sequencing was performed on peripheral blood. The receptors here all came from an adult woman with stable Graves' hyperthyroidism. Both conserved end residues are part of each CDR3. The order of the fields is V gene, clone size, D gene, J gene, CDR3 DNA, CDR3 protein. D genes are given only for firm matches. For some rows the clone size is stated as once, few or many, or as a class when expanded; others skip it.

TRBV19	few	TRBD2	TRBJ2-5	TGTGCCAGTGGCAGCGGGAGGCGGGGATGGGAGACCCAGTACTTC	CASGSGRRGWETQYF
TRBV18	once	.	TRBJ1-1	TGTGCCAGCTCGCTGACGGGGCGAGGAGCTTTCTTT	CASSLTGRGAFF
TRBV2	many	TRBD1	TRBJ2-7	TGTGCCAGCCGGGACAGGGTCTACGAGCAGTACTTC	CASRDRVYEQYF
TRBV27	.	.	TRBJ1-1	TGTGCCAGCAGTTTAAACAAGGGGGCTGAAGCTTTCTTT	CASSLNKGAEAFF
TRBV2	many	.	TRBJ2-2	TGTGCCAGCAGTGAGGGGGTCGCCGGGGAGCTGTTTTTT	CASSEGVAGELFF
TRBV6-5	many	.	TRBJ1-2	TGTGCCAGCAGTTCTACGGGGGGGTTCTATGGCTACACCTTC	CASSSTGGFYGYTF
TRBV28	many	TRBD2	TRBJ2-5	TGTGCCAGCAGTAACCCACTGGGACTAGCGGGAGGGGATGAGACCCAGTACTTC	CASSNPLGLAGGDETQYF
TRBV15	many	.	TRBJ2-7	TGTGCCACCAGCAGAGATCCAGTGACAGGCGAGCAGTACTTC	CATSRDPVTGEQYF
TRBV12-3/TRBV12-4	many	TRBD2	TRBJ2-7	TGTGCCAGCACCACAAAGAGGGGGACTAGCGGCTACGAGCAGTACTTC	CASTTKRGTSGYEQYF
TRBV28	many	.	TRBJ2-7	TGTGCCAGCAGGAGGACCGGATCCTCCTACGAGCAGTACTTC	CASRRTGSSYEQYF
TRBV5-1	many	.	TRBJ2-7	TGCGCCAGCAGCTTTCAACCAGGGGAGTCACACGAGCAGTACTTC	CASSFQPGESHEQYF
TRBV20-1	few	.	TRBJ2-7	TGCAGTGCTAGTGCCCGAGGAGCGGCCACCTACGAGCAGTACTTC	CSASARGAATYEQYF
TRBV12-3/TRBV12-4	.	TRBD1	TRBJ1-1	TGTGCCAGCACTCCCCAGGGGGAAATAGCTTTCTTT	CASTPQGEIAFF
TRBV9	many	.	TRBJ1-5	TGTGCCAGCAGCGAGTCCGGGTATGACAATCAGCCCCAGCATTTT	CASSESGYDNQPQHF
TRBV19	many	.	TRBJ1-3	TGTGCCAGTAGTAAGGCCCCGACCATGTTCTCTGGAAACACCATATATTTT	CASSKAPTMFSGNTIYF
TRBV15	many	.	TRBJ1-1	TGTGCCACCAGCAGAGATACAAGGGTGAAGACTGAAGCTTTCTTT	CATSRDTRVKTEAFF
TRBV10-2	many	.	TRBJ2-5	TGCGCCAGCGGAAGAGCGCATCAAGAGACCCAGTACTTC	CASGRAHQETQYF
TRBV12-3/TRBV12-4	.	.	TRBJ1-1	TGTGCCAGCAGCCTTAGCGTCCACCGTAGTAACACTGAAGCTTTCTTT	CASSLSVHRSNTEAFF
TRBV5-1	few	.	TRBJ2-2	TGCGCCAGCAGCTGGGGCGGGTCGTACACCGGGGAGCTGTTTTTT	CASSWGGSYTGELFF
TRBV29-1	many	.	TRBJ2-5	TGCAGCGTTGAGACAAGACAGCTCCGGAGGGGAGAGACCCAGTACTTC	CSVETRQLRRGETQYF
TRBV20-1	many	TRBD1	TRBJ2-7	TGCAGTGCTACCGGACAGGGGGTCGAGCAGTACTTC	CSATGQGVEQYF
TRBV2	many	TRBD1	TRBJ2-5	TGTGCCAGCGTACAGGGGGAAAGGGGGACCCAGTACTTC	CASVQGERGTQYF
TRBV28	many	.	TRBJ2-7	TGTGCCAGCAGAGGGGCAGGGTTATACGAGCAGTACTTC	CASRGAGLYEQYF
TRBV5-1	many	.	TRBJ1-1	TGCGCCAGCAGCTTGGGGACAGCTCCGAGGGTTACTGAAGCTTTCTTT	CASSLGTAPRVTEAFF
TRBV12-3/TRBV12-4	many	.	TRBJ2-2	TGTGCCAGCAGCTTACTTGCCCGGGACTCCCATAACACCGGGGAGCTGTTTTTT	CASSLLARDSHNTGELFF
TRBV7-3	many	.	TRBJ2-5	TGTGCCAGCAGCTTTGGTCCCTCCGAGACCCAGTACTTC	CASSFGPSETQYF
TRBV20-1	many	.	TRBJ1-2	TGCAGTGCTAGAGATGGGGGCTATGGCTACACCTTC	CSARDGGYGYTF
TRBV28	many	TRBD2	TRBJ2-7	TGTGCCAGCAGTTTATACTATAGCGGGAGCCCTGAAGAGCAGTACTTC	CASSLYYSGSPEEQYF
TRBV12-3/TRBV12-4	.	.	TRBJ1-3	TGTGCCAGCAGTCGGGGGTATACCATATATTTT	CASSRGYTIYF
TRBV20-1	many	TRBD2	TRBJ2-2	TGCAGTGCTAAGAAAGGACTAGCGGGATCCGGGGAGCTGTTTTTT	CSAKKGLAGSGELFF
TRBV20-1	many	.	TRBJ1-1	TGCAGTGCTAGTTTGAGGACTGAAGCTTTCTTT	CSASLRTEAFF
TRBV30	.	.	TRBJ1-2	TGTGCCTGGAGTTTGTTAGGCTATGGCTACACCTTC	CAWSLLGYGYTF
TRBV12-3/TRBV12-4	many	.	TRBJ2-7	TGTGCCAGCAGTTCCACCCGAGGGCGGAACGAGCAGTACTTC	CASSSTRGRNEQYF
TRBV5-5	.	TRBD2	TRBJ2-7	TGTGCCAGCAGCGAAACTAGCGGGAGATTCTACGAGCAGTACTTC	CASSETSGRFYEQYF
TRBV28	many	.	TRBJ2-5	TGTGCCAGCAGTCCGGGTCTCCCAAGGACCCAGTACTTC	CASSPGLPRTQYF
TRBV12-3/TRBV12-4	many	.	TRBJ2-4	TGTGCCAGCAGTTTGCCAGGGGGGGCCATTAAGTACTTC	CASSLPGGAIKYF
TRBV7-6	few	TRBD1	TRBJ2-4	TGTGCCAGCAGCCCGACAGGGGGGGGCAAAAACATTCAGTACTTC	CASSPTGGGKNIQYF
TRBV6-1	many	.	TRBJ1-3	TGTGCCAGCAGACCTCCGGGGACTGGAAACACCATATATTTT	CASRPPGTGNTIYF
TRBV9	many	.	TRBJ2-2	TGTGCCAGCAGCGTCGGGCAGGGCTACACCGGGGAGCTGTTTTTT	CASSVGQGYTGELFF
TRBV7-6	many	TRBD2	TRBJ2-5	TGTGCCAGCAGCTTAGACCGCGGGGGTCGGGAGACCCAGTACTTC	CASSLDRGGRETQYF
TRBV6-1	.	TRBD2	TRBJ2-3	TGTGCCAGCAGGACTAGCGGCACAGATACGCAGTATTTT	CASRTSGTDTQYF
TRBV19	few	TRBD2	TRBJ2-2	TGTGCCAGTAGTATAGGAGCGGGAGTGGACACCGGGGAGCTGTTTTTT	CASSIGAGVDTGELFF
TRBV5-1	many	.	TRBJ1-2	TGCGCCAGCAGCCCGGATGGGAGAACTAACTATGGCTACACCTTC	CASSPDGRTNYGYTF
TRBV12-3/TRBV12-4	.	.	TRBJ1-2	TGTGCCAGCAGCCCGCTACACCCAAACTATGGCTACACCTTC	CASSPLHPNYGYTF
TRBV4-3	many	.	TRBJ1-2	TGCGCCAGCAGCCAAGTAATTGGGTATGGCTACACCTTC	CASSQVIGYGYTF
TRBV6-2/TRBV6-3	.	.	TRBJ2-4	TGTGCCAGCAGCCGGGGGCGACACAACCAGACCAAAAACATTCAGTACTTC	CASSRGRHNQTKNIQYF